A selection of T cell receptor beta chains follows, all from one sample in a study of T cell repertoires in cytomegalovirus infection. TCRdb re-derived calls from the reads in MiXCR, one entry per CDR3 protein. Of about 920,000 distinct CDR3 sequences detected, 30% to 40% appear once; the ten largest clones hold about an eighth. The antigens for these receptors are not known. Sample: cultured CD8+ T cells from PBMCs, taken from culture after CMV antigen stimulation. These TCRs come from a human donor in good health (CMV status not recorded). Some clones in this sample may be carry-over from other donors' samples. Each CDR3 is given with its conserved first and last residue. A D gene is named only where the DNA matches it firmly. Only part of the rows carry a size: once, few, many, or a class if the clone is expanded.

j_gene	v_gene	d_gene	abundance	CDR3aa	CDR3nt
TRBJ1-6	TRBV11-2	-	-	CASSHPGAADSPLHF	TGTGCCAGCAGCCACCCGGGGGCAGCCGATTCACCCCTCCACTTT
TRBJ2-1	TRBV2	-	-	CASSESRGFDEQFF	TGTGCCAGCAGTGAATCCAGGGGCTTCGATGAGCAGTTCTTC
TRBJ2-3	TRBV4-1	TRBD2	-	CASSRGLAITDTQYF	TGTGCCAGCAGCCGGGGACTAGCGATCACAGATACGCAGTATTTT
TRBJ2-7	TRBV11-1	-	few	CASRNLNYEQYF	TGTGCCAGCAGAAACCTTAACTACGAGCAGTACTTC
TRBJ1-5	TRBV7-8	-	many	CASGDFGRGPGGQPQHF	TGTGCCAGCGGGGATTTTGGCAGGGGTCCTGGGGGTCAGCCCCAGCATTTT
TRBJ2-2	TRBV6-6	TRBD1	once	CASSCKQGGNTGELFF	TGTGCCAGCAGTTGCAAACAGGGGGGTAACACCGGGGAGCTGTTTTTT
TRBJ2-1	TRBV7-9	-	few	CASSGGTQFF	TGTGCCAGCAGCGGCGGCACGCAGTTCTTC
TRBJ2-3	TRBV12-3/TRBV12-4	TRBD2	many	CASSGGGTQYF	TGTGCCAGCAGCGGGGGGGGTACGCAGTATTTT
TRBJ1-5	TRBV9	-	-	CASSVGGGPGNQPQHF	TGTGCCAGCAGCGTAGGGGGGGGGCCAGGCAATCAGCCCCAGCATTTT
TRBJ2-7	TRBV28	-	many	CASLRDGDYEQYF	TGTGCCAGCCTACGGGACGGAGACTACGAGCAGTACTTC
TRBJ1-1	TRBV6-5	TRBD1	many	CASSYGTGFANTEAFF	TGTGCCAGCAGTTACGGGACAGGATTTGCGAACACTGAAGCTTTCTTT
TRBJ2-3	TRBV7-6	TRBD2	many	CASSPSGGTLTDTQYF	TGTGCCAGCAGCCCTAGCGGGGGGACCCTCACAGATACGCAGTATTTT
TRBJ2-1	TRBV6-2/TRBV6-3	TRBD2	many	CASSYGGGTFEQFF	TGTGCCAGCAGTTACGGGGGGGGAACTTTTGAGCAGTTCTTC
TRBJ2-5	TRBV4-1	-	-	CASSQGANRRETQYF	TGCGCCAGCAGCCAAGGGGCGAATAGGAGAGAGACCCAGTACTTC
TRBJ1-1	TRBV10-3	TRBD1	few	CAISDRDPNTEAFF	TGTGCCATCAGCGACAGGGACCCGAACACTGAAGCTTTCTTT
TRBJ2-1	TRBV6-2/TRBV6-3	TRBD2	-	CASSYSGTRIGNEQFF	TGTGCCAGCAGTTACTCGGGGACTAGAATCGGGAATGAGCAGTTCTTC
TRBJ2-6	TRBV6-5	-	-	CASSYPTVSGANVLTF	TGTGCCAGCAGTTACCCGACAGTCTCTGGGGCCAACGTCCTGACTTTC
TRBJ2-1	TRBV7-6	TRBD1	few	CASSLRDSNLYNEQFF	TGTGCCAGCAGCTTACGGGACAGCAACCTCTACAATGAGCAGTTCTTC
TRBJ2-3	TRBV6-1	TRBD2	few	CASSEGLAGFSDTQYF	TGTGCCAGCAGTGAAGGACTAGCGGGGTTTTCAGATACGCAGTATTTT
TRBJ2-1	TRBV11-3	TRBD2	few	CASSLEGLAANEQFF	TGTGCCAGCAGCTTAGAGGGACTAGCGGCCAATGAGCAGTTCTTC
TRBJ2-4	TRBV7-8	-	many	CASSGGTDLAKNIQYF	TGTGCCAGCAGCGGCGGGACGGATCTAGCCAAAAACATTCAGTACTTC
TRBJ2-5	TRBV7-8	-	many	CASIHTAGSQETQYF	TGTGCCAGCATCCACACGGCCGGAAGCCAAGAGACCCAGTACTTC
TRBJ2-1	TRBV7-9	TRBD2	-	CASSDAGDGHNEQFF	TGTGCCAGCAGCGACGCGGGGGACGGGCACAATGAGCAGTTCTTC
TRBJ2-3	TRBV5-5	TRBD1	few	CASSSRTGSTDTQYF	TGTGCCAGCAGCTCAAGGACAGGGAGCACAGATACGCAGTATTTT
TRBJ1-5	TRBV4-2	TRBD1	-	CASSRGQGEFLNQPQHF	TGTGCCAGCAGCAGGGGACAGGGGGAATTCCTTAATCAGCCCCAGCATTTT
TRBJ1-1	TRBV7-2	TRBD1	-	CASSSTGGSNTEAFF	TGTGCCAGCAGCTCCACAGGGGGCTCGAACACTGAAGCTTTCTTT
TRBJ2-4	TRBV6-6	-	-	CASSYPGEPSDF	TGTGCCAGCAGTTACCCAGGGGAACCTTCCGACTTC
TRBJ1-2	TRBV27	-	many	CASSSIGRDGWYGYTF	TGTGCCAGCAGCTCTATAGGCAGGGACGGCTGGTATGGCTACACCTTC
TRBJ2-1	TRBV5-1	TRBD1	few	CASSLGPPDRGDEQFF	TGCGCCAGCAGCTTGGGGCCTCCGGACAGGGGAGATGAGCAGTTCTTC
TRBJ2-1	TRBV27	TRBD2	-	CASTGGLAGGQVYNEQFF	TGTGCCAGCACGGGGGGGCTAGCGGGGGGCCAGGTTTACAATGAGCAGTTCTTC
TRBJ1-5	TRBV19	-	once	CASSITGGIQPQHF	TGTGCCAGTAGTATAACGGGGGGCATCCAGCCCCAGCATTTT
TRBJ1-3	TRBV20-1	TRBD1	-	CSAPDRAFSGNTIYF	TGCAGTGCCCCGGACAGGGCGTTCTCTGGAAACACCATATATTTT
TRBJ2-1	TRBV11-2	TRBD2	-	CASSRPGLAGFNEQFF	TGTGCCAGCAGCCGCCCCGGTCTAGCGGGGTTTAATGAGCAGTTCTTC
TRBJ1-2	TRBV15	-	-	CATSRGRDWSYGYTF	TGTGCCACCAGCAGAGGTAGGGACTGGAGCTATGGCTACACCTTC
TRBJ2-7	TRBV25-1	TRBD1	many	CASSEGTGSHEQYF	TGTGCCAGCAGTGAAGGGACAGGGAGCCACGAGCAGTACTTC
TRBJ2-7	TRBV7-6	-	-	CASSLAKYYEQYF	TGTGCCAGCAGCTTAGCGAAATACTACGAGCAGTACTTC
TRBJ2-7	TRBV7-9	-	few	CASSLGVSSSYEQYF	TGTGCCAGCAGCTTAGGGGTCAGTAGCTCCTACGAGCAGTACTTC
TRBJ2-1	TRBV3-1	TRBD2	few	CASSQDPLAGYNEQFF	TGTGCCAGCAGCCAAGATCCACTAGCGGGGTACAATGAGCAGTTCTTC
TRBJ1-3	TRBV19	-	-	CASSIRRQLGNTIYF	TGTGCCAGTAGTATTCGGCGACAACTCGGAAACACCATATATTTT
TRBJ1-1	TRBV7-6	-	few	CASSVDSWGEAFF	TGTGCCAGCAGCGTAGACTCCTGGGGTGAAGCTTTCTTT
TRBJ1-5	TRBV4-1	TRBD1	-	CASSRQGSQPQHF	TGCGCCAGCAGCCGACAGGGGAGTCAGCCCCAGCATTTT
TRBJ1-1	TRBV4-1	-	few	CASSQDGGEMNTEAFF	TGCGCCAGCAGCCAGGATGGGGGAGAGATGAACACTGAAGCTTTCTTT
TRBJ2-1	TRBV3-1	-	once	CASSQGAVRADYNEQFF	TGTGCCAGCAGCCAAGGGGCAGTGCGGGCCGACTACAATGAGCAGTTCTTC
TRBJ1-2	TRBV29-1	-	-	CSVEDRSAPDGYTF	TGCAGCGTTGAAGATCGGTCGGCCCCTGATGGCTACACCTTC